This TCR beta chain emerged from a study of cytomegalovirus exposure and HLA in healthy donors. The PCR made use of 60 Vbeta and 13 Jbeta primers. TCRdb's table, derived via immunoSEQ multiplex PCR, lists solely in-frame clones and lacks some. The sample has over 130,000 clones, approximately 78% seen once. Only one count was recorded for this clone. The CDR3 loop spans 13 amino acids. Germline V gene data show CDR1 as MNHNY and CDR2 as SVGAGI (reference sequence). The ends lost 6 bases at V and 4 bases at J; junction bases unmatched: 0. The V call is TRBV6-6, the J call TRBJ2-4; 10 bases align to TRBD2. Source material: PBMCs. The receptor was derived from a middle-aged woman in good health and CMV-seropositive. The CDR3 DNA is TGTGCCAGCAGACTAGCGGGAAAAAACATTCAGTACTTC. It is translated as CASRLAGKNIQYF.